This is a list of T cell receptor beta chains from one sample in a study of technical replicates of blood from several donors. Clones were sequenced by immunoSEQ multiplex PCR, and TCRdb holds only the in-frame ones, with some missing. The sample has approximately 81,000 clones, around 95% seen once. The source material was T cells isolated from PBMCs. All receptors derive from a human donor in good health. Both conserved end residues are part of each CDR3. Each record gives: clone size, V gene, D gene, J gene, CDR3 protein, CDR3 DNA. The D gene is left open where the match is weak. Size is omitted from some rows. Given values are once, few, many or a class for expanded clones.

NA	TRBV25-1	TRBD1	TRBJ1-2	CASSGQGGLYGYTF	TGTGCCAGCAGTGGACAGGGGGGTCTCTATGGCTACACCTTC
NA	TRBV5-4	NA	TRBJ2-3	CASSEGLSTDTQYF	TGTGCCAGCAGCGAGGGACTTAGCACAGATACGCAGTATTTT
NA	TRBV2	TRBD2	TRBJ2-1	CASRATPGTSGNGEQFF	TGTGCCAGCAGAGCCACCCCCGGGACTAGCGGGAACGGGGAGCAGTTCTTC
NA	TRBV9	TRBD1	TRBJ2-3	CASSFAGTGTDTQYF	TGTGCCAGCAGCTTCGCCGGGACAGGCACAGATACGCAGTATTTT
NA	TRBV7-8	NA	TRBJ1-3	CASSLSPGGNTIYF	TGTGCCAGCAGCTTATCACCGGGGGGAAACACCATATATTTT
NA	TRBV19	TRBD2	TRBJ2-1	CASSLGGLLNEQFF	TGTGCCAGCTCCTTGGGAGGGCTACTCAATGAGCAGTTCTTC
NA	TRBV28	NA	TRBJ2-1	CASRALAGIRDNEQFF	TGTGCCAGCAGAGCCCTGGCGGGAATAAGAGACAATGAGCAGTTCTTC
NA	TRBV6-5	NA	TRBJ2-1	CASSYSGFYSVNEQFF	TGTGCCAGCAGTTATTCGGGATTTTATTCGGTTAATGAGCAGTTCTTC
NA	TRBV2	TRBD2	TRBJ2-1	CASSEWSLAGGIYNEQFF	TGTGCCAGCAGTGAATGGTCCCTAGCGGGAGGAATCTACAATGAGCAGTTCTTC
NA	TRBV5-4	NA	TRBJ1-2	CASSSLRTAGYTF	TGTGCCAGCAGCTCGCTTAGGACAGCCGGCTACACCTTC
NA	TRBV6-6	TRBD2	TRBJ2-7	CASSYDPAGGPHEQYF	TGTGCCAGCAGTTACGACCCAGCGGGAGGGCCCCACGAGCAGTACTTC
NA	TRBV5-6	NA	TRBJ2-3	CASSHPEIPDTQYF	TGTGCCAGCAGCCACCCCGAGATCCCAGATACGCAGTATTTT
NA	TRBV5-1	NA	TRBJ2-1	CASSLGPLLYEGQFF	TGCGCCAGCAGCCTGGGACCACTCTTATACGAGGGGCAGTTCTTC
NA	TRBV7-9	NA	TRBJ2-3	CASSSYNTDTQYF	TGTGCCAGCAGCTCTTACAACACAGATACGCAGTATTTT
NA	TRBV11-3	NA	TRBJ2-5	CASSLGRVGETQYF	TGTGCCAGCAGCTTAGGTCGGGTCGGGGAGACCCAGTACTTC
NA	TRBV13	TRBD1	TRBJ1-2	CASRDRLYLNYGYTF	TGTGCCAGCCGGGACAGGCTTTATCTAAACTATGGCTACACCTTC
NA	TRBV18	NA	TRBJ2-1	CASSPLGGNNEQFF	TGTGCCAGCTCACCTCTAGGGGGAAACAATGAGCAGTTCTTC
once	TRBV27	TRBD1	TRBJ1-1	CASGKQGGTEAFF	TGTGCCAGCGGTAAACAGGGGGGCACTGAAGCTTTCTTT
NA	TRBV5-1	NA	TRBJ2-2	CASSWTTTNTGELFF	TGCGCCAGCAGCTGGACTACTACGAACACCGGGGAGCTGTTTTTT
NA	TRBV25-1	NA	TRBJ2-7	CASSDKIRDEQYF	TGTGCCAGCAGTGACAAAATTCGGGACGAGCAGTACTTC
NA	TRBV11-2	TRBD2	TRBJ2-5	CASSWGLAWETQYF	TGTGCCAGCAGCTGGGGACTAGCGTGGGAGACCCAGTACTTC
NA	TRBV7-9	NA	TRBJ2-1	CASSIRRGSYNEQFF	TGTGCCAGCAGCATAAGACGCGGCTCCTACAATGAGCAGTTCTTC
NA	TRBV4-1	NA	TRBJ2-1	CASSQASGDEQFF	TGCGCCAGCAGCCAAGCGTCCGGGGATGAGCAGTTCTTC
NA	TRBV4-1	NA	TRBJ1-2	CASSQRGDYTF	TGCGCCAGCAGCCAAAGGGGCGACTACACCTTC
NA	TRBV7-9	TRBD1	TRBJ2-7	CASSFGDSLYEQYF	TGTGCCAGCAGCTTTGGGGACAGTCTTTACGAGCAGTACTTC
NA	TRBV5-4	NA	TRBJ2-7	CASSPREVGEQYF	TGTGCCAGCAGCCCCAGGGAAGTCGGCGAGCAGTACTTC
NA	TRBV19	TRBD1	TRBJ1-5	CASSINRGEGNQPQHF	TGTGCCAGTAGTATAAACAGGGGCGAGGGCAATCAGCCCCAGCATTTT
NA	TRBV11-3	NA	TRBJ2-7	CASSLEAETSYEQYF	TGTGCCAGCAGCCTCGAAGCGGAAACCTCCTACGAGCAGTACTTC
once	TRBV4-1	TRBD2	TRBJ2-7	CASSQELAGSREQYF	TGCGCCAGCAGCCAGGAACTAGCGGGATCAAGAGAGCAGTACTTC
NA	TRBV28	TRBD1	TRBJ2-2	CASSLFFGQGDTGELFF	TGTGCCAGCAGTTTATTTTTTGGACAGGGGGACACCGGGGAGCTGTTTTTT
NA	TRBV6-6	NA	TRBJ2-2	CASSRGREPTGELFF	TGTGCCAGCAGTCGGGGTCGGGAGCCGACCGGGGAGCTGTTTTTT
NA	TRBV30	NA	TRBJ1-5	CAWSAGGQPQHF	TGTGCCTGGAGTGCGGGGGGTCAGCCCCAGCATTTT
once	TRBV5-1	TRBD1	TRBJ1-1	CASSVNRGSTEAFF	TGCGCCAGCAGCGTAAACAGGGGAAGTACTGAAGCTTTCTTT
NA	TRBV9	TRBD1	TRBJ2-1	CASSPAGTGRFRLAGEQFF	TGTGCCAGCAGCCCCGCCGGGACAGGGCGCTTTCGTTTGGCCGGTGAGCAGTTCTTC
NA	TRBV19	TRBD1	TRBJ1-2	CASSIQSGGPYGYTF	TGTGCCAGTAGTATTCAATCAGGGGGCCCCTATGGCTACACCTTC
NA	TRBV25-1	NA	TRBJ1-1	CASSDFWAEAFF	TGTGCCAGCAGTGACTTTTGGGCAGAAGCTTTCTTT
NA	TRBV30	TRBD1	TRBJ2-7	CALQGKPYEQYF	TGTGCCTTACAGGGGAAACCCTACGAGCAGTACTTC
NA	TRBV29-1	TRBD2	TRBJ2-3	CSYSRTSGTDTQYF	TGCAGCTATTCTAGGACTAGCGGCACAGATACGCAGTATTTT